These T cell receptor beta chains were read from a single sample in a study of blood T cell repertoires in COVID-19. The data were produced by immunoSEQ multiplex PCR, yet TCRdb's version contains in-frame clones alone and is incomplete. Among about 230,000 clones listed, more than 80% were seen once. Source material: PBMCs or T cells enriched from blood (not recorded which). Receptor source: a man aged 55 to 70 who had recovered from COVID-19. CDR3s leave out the opening cysteine and the closing phenylalanine or tryptophan. Where a row states a size, it is once, few, many or the class of an expanded clone; other rows omit it.

len,abundance,v_gene,j_gene,CDR3aa
13,.,TRBV6-1,TRBJ1-4,ASSEDGGNGEKLF
11,.,TRBV2,TRBJ1-2,ASRQGLSVHYH
12,.,TRBV6-2/TRBV6-3,TRBJ1-6,ASSSGTENSPLH
14,once,TRBV3-1/TRBV3-2,TRBJ1-2,ASSQSWGGQNYGYT
11,.,TRBV29-1,TRBJ1-2,SVRTWVSRGYT
13,.,TRBV19,TRBJ2-7,ASSISQGALNEQY
13,.,TRBV18,TRBJ2-7,ASSPGTGLTYEQY
11,.,TRBV6-5,TRBJ1-2,ASSSIPQYGYT
11,.,TRBV19,TRBJ1-5,ASRQGIHQPQH
12,.,TRBV27,TRBJ2-7,ASSFGRATYEQY
9,.,TRBV20-1,TRBJ2-7,SAAGVYEQY
13,.,TRBV15,TRBJ2-2,ATSRDRRDTGELF
13,.,TRBV6-2/TRBV6-3,TRBJ1-6,ASSYPTGVYSPLH
12,.,TRBV12-5,TRBJ2-3,ASGSPKTTDTQY
11,.,TRBV5-1,TRBJ1-2,ASSLDRGTGYT
13,.,TRBV4-3,TRBJ1-2,ASSAYRGLNYGYT
16,few,TRBV18,TRBJ2-6,ASSETGTGSSGANVLT
11,.,TRBV4-2,TRBJ1-4,ASSQDRGEKLF
13,.,TRBV2,TRBJ1-5,ASGTDREGDQPQH
12,.,TRBV7-2,TRBJ2-3,ASSFTSGADTQY
12,.,TRBV25-1,TRBJ2-5,ASTIGGGRETQY
12,.,TRBV4-3,TRBJ1-1,ASSQDIGEGVAF
14,few,TRBV4-3,TRBJ1-2,ASSQLTGQTDYGYT
12,.,TRBV4-2,TRBJ2-7,ASSQDRVNYEQY
13,.,TRBV19,TRBJ1-2,ASSIPGQGNYGYT
17,.,TRBV5-6,TRBJ2-3,ASSAFRQGASSSTDTQY
12,.,TRBV3-1/TRBV3-2,TRBJ1-1,ASTLKGGYTEAF
15,.,TRBV27,TRBJ2-2,ASSFFRLAGGPGELF
13,.,TRBV7-2,TRBJ2-1,ASSLDGTNPYEQF
14,.,TRBV5-1,TRBJ1-3,ASSSVPIDSGNTIY
11,.,TRBV5-6,TRBJ2-7,ASSFTRLGEQY
12,.,TRBV5-1,TRBJ2-5,ASSTGRVQETQY
15,few,TRBV7-6,TRBJ2-3,ASSLDRRAGNTDTQY
14,.,TRBV13,TRBJ2-1,ASSFHRTSPYNEQF
13,few,TRBV24-1,TRBJ2-1,ATSATGGSYNEQF
17,.,TRBV4-3,TRBJ2-7,ASSQVWASDVFGTYEQY
12,few,TRBV7-2,TRBJ2-5,ASSVPSGQETQY
12,.,TRBV3-1/TRBV3-2,TRBJ1-6,ASSPQGGNSPLH
11,.,TRBV14,TRBJ1-6,ASSMARGSPLH
13,.,TRBV19,TRBJ1-5,ASTRIDRGNQPQH
11,once,TRBV10-3,TRBJ1-2,AISDSGGGGYT
10,.,TRBV3-1/TRBV3-2,TRBJ1-1,ASRTVNTEAF
12,.,TRBV2,TRBJ1-4,ASSAIGQNEKLF
12,few,TRBV18,TRBJ1-1,ASSGSGYTEGAF
11,few,TRBV7-3,TRBJ1-1,ASSLMSDTEAF
12,once,TRBV5-5,TRBJ2-7,ASSQLTASYEQY
12,.,TRBV29-1,TRBJ2-1,SVGIRDRNNEQF
13,.,TRBV18,TRBJ2-2,ASSTGQGNTGELF
12,.,TRBV6-5,TRBJ1-1,ASSYSPGITEAF
14,.,TRBV6-1,TRBJ1-1,ASSEFGQGGNTEAF
13,.,TRBV3-1/TRBV3-2,TRBJ2-7,ASSQASGLASEQY
10,.,TRBV27,TRBJ2-7,ASGWRQAEQY